Sequencing of this TCR beta chain was carried out in a study of CD8+ T cells in alopecia areata. Study results and limitations: There were many expanded lesional clones persisting in scalp and blood during tofacitinib. Links between baseline CD8+ expansion and response need larger treated cohorts.

Extracted from the samples, RNA was reverse transcribed into cDNA to serve as the sequencing template. TCRdb keeps only in-frame clones here, not all; method: immunoSEQ multiplex PCR. The sample includes 190,000 or so clones, roughly 64% of them seen just once. The treatment denotes: oral pan-JAK inhibitor, 5-10 mg twice daily. The germline gives CDR1 SGHDT, CDR2 YYEEEE. This CDR3 is built from 13 residues. Trimming took 6 bases from V and 8 from J; bases not matched to a gene: 8. With respect to this clone: What it binds is not known.

The chain has TRBV5-6 and TRBJ1-2, with 9 bases identical to TRBD1. This sequence was found in a human donor with alopecia areata. The sample was CD8+ T cells sorted from blood, taken at week 24, from a patient treated with tofacitinib. CDR3 DNA sequence: TGTGCCAGCACGACAGGGGGTTCTCTAGGCTACACCTTC. Amino acid sequence: CASTTGGSLGYTF.